A selection of T cell receptor beta chains follows, all from one sample in a study of blood T cell repertoires in COVID-19. The data were produced by immunoSEQ multiplex PCR, yet TCRdb's version contains in-frame clones alone and is incomplete. Among 100,000 to 150,000 clones listed, approximately 71% were seen once. Sequences were obtained from peripheral blood. These receptors all stem from a woman between 65 and 79 years old with acute or convalescent COVID-19. CDR3s include the opening cysteine and the closing phenylalanine or tryptophan. Each record gives: clone size, V gene, J gene, D gene, CDR3 DNA, CDR3 protein. The D gene is left open where the match is weak. Clone size appears in some rows only: once, few, many, or a class for an expanded clone.

>few|TRBV5-1|TRBJ2-1|TRBD2
TGCGCCAGCAGATCCCTAGCGGGTAGTACCTACAATGAGCAGTTCTTC
CASRSLAGSTYNEQFF
>NA|TRBV9|TRBJ2-4|NA
TGTGCCAGCAGCCCCCTCGGGGGGCCAAACATTCAGTACTTC
CASSPLGGPNIQYF
>few|TRBV7-7|TRBJ2-5|TRBD2
TGTGCCAGCAGCTTGGGGACTAGCGGAGAGACCCAGTACTTC
CASSLGTSGETQYF
>NA|TRBV6-5|TRBJ1-2|NA
TGTGCCAGCAGTTACGGAGACAGGAGCAACTATGGCTACACCTTC
CASSYGDRSNYGYTF
>NA|TRBV5-1|TRBJ1-6|TRBD1
TGCGCCAGCAGCCCCCTGGACAGGGGAGTTGTTTCACCCCTCCACTTT
CASSPLDRGVVSPLHF
>NA|TRBV27|TRBJ2-5|NA
TGTGCCAGCAGTTTCACCCGACAGCAAGAGACCCAGTACTTC
CASSFTRQQETQYF
>NA|TRBV15|TRBJ1-2|TRBD1
TGTGCCACCCAGGGAAAGCAGGGGGCAACCTATGGCTACACCTTC
CATQGKQGATYGYTF
>NA|TRBV10-2|TRBJ1-2|NA
TGCGCCAGCACAGGGGACAAATACTATGGCTACACCTTC
CASTGDKYYGYTF
>NA|TRBV19|TRBJ2-7|TRBD1
TGTGCCAGTAGGGGCCGACAGGGCGACTACGAGCAGTACTTC
CASRGRQGDYEQYF
>NA|TRBV12-3/TRBV12-4|TRBJ1-2|NA
TGTGCCAGCAGCCTAGGACAGCCCTATGGCTACACCTTC
CASSLGQPYGYTF
>NA|TRBV19|TRBJ2-7|NA
TGTGCCAGTAGTATAGCCGCGACAGGTCCCTACGAGCAGTACTTC
CASSIAATGPYEQYF
>NA|TRBV24-1|TRBJ2-1|TRBD1
TGTGCCACTTCTGAGGGGGCCTCGCAACACAATGAGCAGTTCTTC
CATSEGASQHNEQFF
>NA|TRBV5-1|TRBJ2-5|NA
TGCGCCAGCAGCTTGGGCCCAGGCCAGGGAGAGACCCAGTACTTC
CASSLGPGQGETQYF
>once|TRBV5-1|TRBJ2-3|NA
TGCGCCAGCAGCCTCAGGACATCAGATGCGCAGTATTTT
CASSLRTSDAQYF
>NA|TRBV28|TRBJ1-3|TRBD1
TGTGCCAGCAGCAAAGGGACAGGGCGGACAGGAAACACCATATATTTT
CASSKGTGRTGNTIYF
>NA|TRBV6-2/TRBV6-3|TRBJ2-3|TRBD1
TGTGCCAGCAGCCCCCGGACAGGATGGGCATCAGATACGCAGTATTTT
CASSPRTGWASDTQYF
>NA|TRBV4-3|TRBJ2-1|NA
TGCGCCAGCAGCCAAGAGTACTTATCTAATGAGCAGTTCTTC
CASSQEYLSNEQFF
>many|TRBV13|TRBJ1-1|TRBD1
TGTGCCAGCAGCTATCAGGGGGCGAGGACTGAAGCTTTCTTT
CASSYQGARTEAFF
>many|TRBV6-2/TRBV6-3|TRBJ1-6|NA
TGTGCCAGCAGCCGGGGGGGGGATAATTCACCCCTCCACTTT
CASSRGGDNSPLHF
>NA|TRBV14|TRBJ2-7|NA
TGTGCCAGCAGCCAACAGTACGAGCAGTACTTC
CASSQQYEQYF
>NA|TRBV19|TRBJ2-7|NA
TGTGCCAGTAGTATGAGAGACAGGTTCGAAGAGCAGTACTTC
CASSMRDRFEEQYF
>few|TRBV6-6|TRBJ2-1|NA
TGTGCCAGCAATGCGGCTCGAGTCTCGGGGGAGCAGTTCTTC
CASNAARVSGEQFF
>many|TRBV5-1|TRBJ2-5|TRBD2
TGCGCCAGCAGACTAAGCGGGGGGGCCAGGGAGACCCAGTACTTC
CASRLSGGARETQYF
>NA|TRBV27|TRBJ1-6|NA
TGTGCCAGCAGTTTACAGGGGCAGGACAGTTCACCCCTCCACTTT
CASSLQGQDSSPLHF
>NA|TRBV6-5|TRBJ1-1|TRBD1
TGTGCCAGCAGTTACGGAGACAGGGTCGGCACTGAAGCTTTCTTT
CASSYGDRVGTEAFF
>NA|TRBV2|TRBJ2-1|TRBD2
TGTGCCAGCAGTTCAAGCGGGGGTTCCTACAATGAGCAGTTCTTC
CASSSSGGSYNEQFF
>NA|TRBV2|TRBJ1-2|NA
TGTGCCAGCAGTGAAGGGGAGGGTGGCTATGGCTACACCTTC
CASSEGEGGYGYTF
>NA|TRBV4-2|TRBJ2-7|NA
TGTGCCAGCAGCGCAGGGGACTACGAGCAGTACTTC
CASSAGDYEQYF
>once|TRBV10-3|TRBJ1-5|NA
TGTGCCATCAGTGAGTTTGACAGTAGCAATCAGCCCCAGCATTTT
CAISEFDSSNQPQHF
>NA|TRBV13|TRBJ1-2|NA
TGTGCCAGCAGCCCCCGGACAGTCTATGGCTACACCTTC
CASSPRTVYGYTF
>NA|TRBV27|TRBJ2-2|TRBD1
TGTGCCACGAAACAGGGGGCGAGCACCGGGGAGCTGTTTTTT
CATKQGASTGELFF
>few|TRBV19|TRBJ2-1|TRBD1
TGTGCCAGTAGTCGGGACAGGGGGCTCAATGAGCAGTTCTTC
CASSRDRGLNEQFF
>few|TRBV5-1|TRBJ2-7|NA
TGCGCCAGCAGCTTCGATACAAGCGGCTACGAGCAGTACTTC
CASSFDTSGYEQYF